The source of this T cell receptor beta chain is a study of blood T cell repertoires in COVID-19. At the level of the study: The study drew acute and convalescent COVID-19 samples from the United States, Italy and Spain. PBMCs, B-cell-depleted T cells, or T cells were the source of the cDNA or gDNA that made up the material.

Methods used by the authors: Amplifying reference gene primers gave estimates of nucleated cell counts. Sequencing was performed with immunoSEQ multiplex PCR; in TCRdb, only in-frame clones are kept and a portion is missing. The DNA gave D and trimming, while V, J and clone size come from that table. The sample contains 130,000 or so clones, around 85% of which appear only once. CDR1 is SQVTM, CDR2 ANQGSEA, per germline. This CDR3 is 14 amino acids long. The V and J ends lost 0 bases and 4 bases respectively, with 12 bases between them. The receptor was derived from a human donor in a cohort sampled during active COVID-19. V is TRBV29-1 and J is TRBJ2-5; a weak D match, TRBD1 (6 bases). The sample consisted of peripheral blood. DNA for the CDR3: TGCAGCGTTGAAGATCGAACAGGGAGAGAGACCCAGTACTTC. Encoded protein: CSVEDRTGRETQYF.